These T cell receptor beta chains were read from a single sample in a study of Ad26.COV2.S vaccination and SARS-CoV-2 variants. Here immunoSEQ multiplex PCR was the method, and the copy in TCRdb shows in-frame clones only, minus some. The data show roughly 300,000 clones, around 89% seen once. The sequencing used peripheral blood, collected in a trial of Ad26.COV2.S vaccine versus placebo. These receptors were taken from a person between 18 and 60 years old who received the Ad26.COV2.S COVID-19 vaccine or a placebo. Both conserved end residues are part of each CDR3. A D gene is named only where the DNA matches it firmly. Clone size is stated in some rows and not others, as once, few, many or a class when expanded.

v_call,clone_size,cdr3_length,d_call,j_call,cdr3_nt,cdr3_aa
TRBV24-1,.,12,TRBD1,TRBJ2-1,TGTGCCACCAGTGATCCCAACAGGGGGCACTTCTTC,CATSDPNRGHFF
TRBV5-1,.,16,.,TRBJ1-4,TGCGCCAGCAGCTCGGGAGGTGGAGCAACTAATGAAAAACTGTTTTTT,CASSSGGGATNEKLFF
TRBV9,.,16,.,TRBJ1-1,TGTGCCAGCAGCCCCCGTCGTCCAGGGGAGGACACTGAAGCTTTCTTT,CASSPRRPGEDTEAFF
TRBV27,.,13,.,TRBJ1-1,TGTGCCAGCAGTTTATATGAGGGAACTGAAGCTTTCTTT,CASSLYEGTEAFF
TRBV5-1,.,11,.,TRBJ2-3,TGCGCCAGCAGCATCACAGATACGCAGTATTTT,CASSITDTQYF
TRBV7-2,.,16,TRBD2,TRBJ2-3,TGTGCCAGCAGCTTAACCTGGGCGGGGGGGCAAGATACGCAGTATTTT,CASSLTWAGGQDTQYF
TRBV19,.,16,TRBD1,TRBJ1-5,TGTGCCAGTAGCCGCGACTCTACAGGGGGCCGGCAGCCCCAGCATTTT,CASSRDSTGGRQPQHF
TRBV10-3,.,14,.,TRBJ2-2,TGTGCCATCAGTGAGTCCGGTCCGGGAGGGGAGCTGTTTTTT,CAISESGPGGELFF
TRBV7-9,.,13,.,TRBJ1-1,TGTGCCAGCAGCCCCTTAGGGAACACTGAAGCTTTCTTT,CASSPLGNTEAFF
TRBV5-1,.,15,.,TRBJ1-4,TGCGCCAGCAGCTTAGAACAGGCAACTAATGAAAAACTGTTTTTT,CASSLEQATNEKLFF
TRBV9,.,15,TRBD2,TRBJ2-1,TGTGCCAGCAGCTTCAGCGGGGGGCAGTACAATGAGCAGTTCTTC,CASSFSGGQYNEQFF
TRBV12-3/TRBV12-4,.,13,.,TRBJ2-7,TGTGCCAGCAGTTTATTCGCGACCTACGAGCAGTACTTC,CASSLFATYEQYF
TRBV6-5,.,16,.,TRBJ2-5,TGTGCCAGCAGTTTCTCCCCAGGGTATTCACAAGAGACCCAGTACTTC,CASSFSPGYSQETQYF
TRBV28,.,15,TRBD2,TRBJ2-5,TGTGCCAGCAGTTCCCAACTAGCGGGGGAAGAGACCCAGTACTTC,CASSSQLAGEETQYF
TRBV6-2/TRBV6-3,.,13,.,TRBJ2-1,TGTGCCAGCAGTTATCTTCCGTACAATGAGCAGTTCTTC,CASSYLPYNEQFF
TRBV28,.,15,TRBD1,TRBJ1-1,TGTGCCAGCACGGGGACAGGGGGACGAAGAACTGAAGCTTTCTTT,CASTGTGGRRTEAFF
TRBV19,.,16,TRBD1,TRBJ1-5,TGTGCCAGTAAGCGGAAGGGACAGGGTAGCAATCAGCCCCAGCATTTT,CASKRKGQGSNQPQHF
TRBV18,.,13,.,TRBJ2-7,TGTGCCAGCTCACCACCAAGCTCCTACGAGCAGTACTTC,CASSPPSSYEQYF
TRBV7-9,.,13,.,TRBJ2-1,TGTGCCAGCAGCTCAGCCCTGGGGGGCCCAAGCCTCTTC,CASSSALGGPSLF
TRBV4-3,.,17,.,TRBJ1-4,TGCGCCAGCAGCCCCTTGGCCCCGACATCAACTAATGAAAAACTGTTTTTT,CASSPLAPTSTNEKLFF
TRBV5-6,.,14,.,TRBJ1-1,TGTGCCAGCAGCTCCGGGGGGAGGAACACTGAAGCTTTCTTT,CASSSGGRNTEAFF
TRBV2,.,12,TRBD1,TRBJ1-1,TGTGCCAGCAGTGGACAGGGGCTGGAAGCTTTCTTT,CASSGQGLEAFF
TRBV13,once,17,TRBD2,TRBJ2-7,TGTGCCAGCAGCCCAACCGCTGGACTAGCGGGAAGCGGCGAGCAGTACTTC,CASSPTAGLAGSGEQYF
TRBV28,.,14,.,TRBJ1-5,TGTGCCAGCAGTTTTGTAGGTGTCAATCAGCCCCAGCATTTT,CASSFVGVNQPQHF
TRBV4-1,once,17,.,TRBJ2-7,TGCGCCAGCAGCCAAGATGGGTTAGAGCGGGCTTCCTACGAGCAGTACTTC,CASSQDGLERASYEQYF
TRBV5-6,once,15,.,TRBJ2-1,TGTGCCAGCAGCTTGGGCGACGCCTCCTACAATGAGCAGTTCTTC,CASSLGDASYNEQFF
TRBV4-1,.,16,.,TRBJ2-2,TGCGCCAGCAGCCACTTAGGGACAAGGGACTCCGGGGAGCTGTTTTTT,CASSHLGTRDSGELFF
TRBV11-2,.,15,.,TRBJ2-7,TGTGCCAGCAGCTTAGATCGTCTGACAGCTGACGAGCAGTACTTC,CASSLDRLTADEQYF
TRBV2,.,15,.,TRBJ2-3,TGTGCCAGCAGTAAGAACAGGAGGGACACAGATACGCAGTATTTT,CASSKNRRDTDTQYF
TRBV3-1/TRBV3-2,.,14,TRBD1,TRBJ1-1,TGTGCCAGCAGCCAAGAAGAGGGGGCCTGGGTAGCTTTCTTT,CASSQEEGAWVAFF
TRBV10-3,.,14,TRBD2,TRBJ2-7,TGTGCCATCACTCCGACTAGCGGGGGTTACGAGCAGTACTTC,CAITPTSGGYEQYF
TRBV4-3,.,16,.,TRBJ1-2,TGCGCCAGCAGCCAAGACCCCGGTTTAGCTAACTATGGCTACACCTTC,CASSQDPGLANYGYTF
TRBV7-9,.,15,TRBD2,TRBJ2-1,TGTGCCAGCAGCTTTTCAGCGGGAGGGCCGGATGAGCAGTTCTTC,CASSFSAGGPDEQFF
TRBV27,.,16,TRBD1,TRBJ1-5,TGTGCCAGCAGTCCACAGGGGGCCGTGGGCAATCAGCCCCAGCATTTT,CASSPQGAVGNQPQHF
TRBV9,.,15,TRBD2,TRBJ2-1,TGTGCCAGCAGCGTAATAGCGGGAGGGCTCGATGAGCAGTTCTTC,CASSVIAGGLDEQFF
TRBV7-2,.,15,.,TRBJ2-1,TGTGCCAGCAGCCCTTTCTCAGGGGAAGGCAATGAGCAGTTCTTC,CASSPFSGEGNEQFF
TRBV2,.,15,TRBD2,TRBJ2-1,TGTGCCAGCAGGAAAGGCGGGGGGATACTGGATGAGCAGTTCTTC,CASRKGGGILDEQFF
TRBV3-1/TRBV3-2,.,13,.,TRBJ1-1,TGTGCCAGCAGCCAGCGGTGGAACACTGAAGCTTTCTTT,CASSQRWNTEAFF
TRBV20-1,.,11,.,TRBJ1-1,TGCAAGGTGGGGGTAAACACTGAAGCTTTCTTT,CKVGVNTEAFF
TRBV6-2/TRBV6-3,once,18,TRBD1,TRBJ2-6,TGTGCCAGCAGCCCTGTCGGGACAGGGTTGTTTGGGGCCAACGTCCTGACTTTC,CASSPVGTGLFGANVLTF
TRBV9,.,14,.,TRBJ2-1,TGTGCCAGCAGCGTAGAGGGGAACTACAATGAGCAGTTCTTC,CASSVEGNYNEQFF
TRBV6-6,once,14,.,TRBJ1-3,TGTGCCAGCACCACGCGGGGGTCTGGAAACACCATATATTTT,CASTTRGSGNTIYF
TRBV11-3,.,13,.,TRBJ2-1,TGTGCCAGCAGCCTTAACACCTACAATGAGCAGTTCTTC,CASSLNTYNEQFF
TRBV7-2,.,15,.,TRBJ1-1,TGTGCCAGCAGCTTAGTGGGGCAGTTGAACACTGAAGCTTTCTTT,CASSLVGQLNTEAFF
TRBV2,once,14,TRBD1,TRBJ1-2,TGTGCCAGCAGGGGAGGACAGGGGGCGCAAGGCTACACCTTC,CASRGGQGAQGYTF
TRBV19,.,16,.,TRBJ1-5,TGTGCCAGTAGTCTGACACAGGCAGAGCGGAATCAGCCCCAGCATTTT,CASSLTQAERNQPQHF